The 20 T cell receptor beta chains below all came from one sample that was sequenced in a study of technical replicates of blood from a few donors (dated by TCRdb to between 2016 and 2019). The protocol used for the library was the immunoSEQ multiplex PCR assay. Sourced from immuneACCESS, this table was stored by TCRdb with only in-frame sequences that have V and J called. A share of the clones is absent; for the studies checked, an unresolved V gene accounts for under half, and the remainder has no known explanation. This sample is represented by fewer than 110,000 clones; around 96% of them were singletons. The ten largest clones take up 0.2% to 0.25% of the sample. The sample taken for sequencing was T cells isolated from PBMCs. These receptors were collected from a human donor in good health.

CDR3 sequence (DNA): TGCGCCAGCAGCTTGGAAGTAGGGAGTGAAAAACTGTTTTTT. This gives the protein CASSLEVGSEKLFF. The gene calls are TRBV5-1 and TRBJ1-4; D gene ambiguous. CDR3 size: 14 residues. The germline gives CDR1 SGHRS, CDR2 YFSETQ. Trimming pared 0 bases from V and 7 bases from J, leaving 10 bases between.

This chain uses TRBV2 with TRBJ2-4, with 10 bases that match TRBD1. The V segment lost 6 bases and the J segment 0 bases; nucleotides outside the gene matches: 5. This CDR3 has 16 residues. Germline-derived CDR1 and CDR2 are SNHLY and FYNNEI. The CDR3 DNA follows: TGTGCCAGCAGAGCGACAGGGGGCTCAGCCAAAAACATTCAGTACTTC. Protein: CASRATGGSAKNIQYF.

The chain joins TRBV10-3 to TRBJ2-7; tentative D call: TRBD1 (5 bases). This CDR3 region has 13 residues. The V gene lost 6 bases and the J gene lost 7 bases, with 16 bases spanning the gap. CDR1 is ENHRY and CDR2 is SYGVKD in the germline V gene. The CDR3 sequence: CAISRDSLGEQYF. Written as DNA, the CDR3 is TGTGCCATCAGCCGAGACAGCCTGGGGGAGCAGTACTTC.

J is TRBJ1-1 and V is TRBV7-8; D ambiguous. Germline V gene lookup returns CDR1 SGHVS and CDR2 FQNEAQ. V lost 5 bases, J lost 0 bases, and 10 bases lay in between. CDR3 length equals 14 residues. The CDR3 sequence is CASSSSRVNTEAFF. CDR3 DNA: TGTGCCAGCAGCAGTTCCCGGGTGAACACTGAAGCTTTCTTT.

The chain couples TRBV15 to TRBJ2-3, with 8 bases lining up with TRBD2. V lost 1 base, J lost 3 bases, and 9 bases stayed unmatched. CDR1 and CDR2 (germline): LNHNV, YYDKDF (reference sequence). This CDR3 has 17 amino acids. Here the CDR3 reads CATSRVNSGIGTDTQYF. The CDR3 bases are TGTGCCACCAGCAGAGTTAATAGCGGGATAGGTACAGATACGCAGTATTTT.

The CDR3 region is CASSLPGLAANEQFF. The CDR3 bases are TGTGCCAGCAGCCTACCGGGACTAGCGGCCAATGAGCAGTTCTTC. The chain uses TRBV6-5 and TRBJ2-1; 11 bases line up with TRBD2. The V gene's germline CDR1 is MNHEY and CDR2 SVGAGI. This CDR3 is built from 15 residues. V lost 6 bases to trimming and J lost 6 bases; unmatched junction nucleotides: 7.

V is TRBV6-4 and J is TRBJ2-7, with TRBD1 as a possible D gene (7 bases). Germline lookup yields CDR1 MRHNA and CDR2 SNTAGT. The CDR3 is 16 amino acids. V lost 3 bases and J lost 3, with 18 bases in between. The CDR3 nucleotides read TGTGCCAGCAGTGAGAGAGTGCGGGACAGAGTCTACGAGCAGTACTTC. Translating it yields CASSERVRDRVYEQYF.

This chain connects TRBV10-1 to TRBJ2-3; 11 bases are shared with TRBD2. Trimming at V came to 8 bases and at J to 3 bases, leaving 7 bases not matched to a gene. The CDR3 has 15 amino acids. Germline V gene sequence: CDR1 WNHNN, CDR2 SYGVQD (reference sequence). The CDR3 sequence is CASSSVAGGTDTQYF. CDR3 nucleotides: TGCGCCAGCTCGTCGGTAGCGGGAGGGACAGATACGCAGTATTTT.

This chain connects TRBV7-9 to TRBJ1-3; no clear D gene. Trimming removed 3 bases from V and 0 bases from J, with 12 bases in between. Germline V lookup: CDR1 SEHNR, CDR2 FQNEAQ (reference sequence). CDR3 size: 16 residues. This CDR3 reads CASSLAEAFSGNTIYF. As DNA, the CDR3 is TGTGCCAGCAGCTTGGCGGAGGCTTTCTCTGGAAACACCATATATTTT.

The V call is TRBV19, the J call TRBJ1-2; D may be TRBD1 (6 bases). The ends were cut back, 5 bases at V and 2 bases at J, with 12 bases in the middle. The CDR3 extends over 14 amino acids. Germline assignment: CDR1 LNHDA and CDR2 SQIVND (reference sequence). Written as DNA, the CDR3 is TGTGCCAGTAGTTTCAGGACAGAGAACTATGGCTACACCTTC. Translation gives CASSFRTENYGYTF.

This chain links TRBV5-4 with TRBJ2-5, with D perhaps TRBD1 (6 bases). Trimming stripped 2 bases from V and 4 bases from J, with 15 bases between. Per the germline V gene, CDR1 is SGHNT and CDR2 is YYREEE (reference sequence). The CDR3 has 15 amino acids. CDR3 in DNA: TGTGCCAGCAGCTTTGAGACAGGAGGCCCAGAGACCCAGTACTTC. This sequence encodes CASSFETGGPETQYF. The full variable domain, rest sourced from reference TRBV5-4 and TRBJ2-5, is ETGVTQSPTHLIKTRGQQVTLRCSSQSGHNTVSWYQQALGQGPQFIFQYYREEENGRGNFPPRFSGLQFPNYSSELNVNALELDDSALYLCASSFETGGPETQYFGPGTRLLVL.

The chain is built from TRBV5-1 and TRBJ2-7; D gene ambiguous. This CDR3 is built from 15 residues. V was clipped by 6 bases and J by 3 bases, with 19 bases between them. Germline V gene sequence: CDR1 SGHRS, CDR2 YFSETQ. DNA for the CDR3: TGCGCCAGCAACGAGAATCAGGATTTCGTCTACGAGCAGTACTTC. Its translation: CASNENQDFVYEQYF. The whole variable domain, filled in from reference TRBV5-1 and TRBJ2-7, reads KAGVTQTPRYLIKTRGQQVTLSCSPISGHRSVSWYQQTPGQGLQFLFEYFSETQRNKGNFPGRFSGRQFSNSRSEMNVSTLELGDSALYLCASNENQDFVYEQYFGPGTRLTVT.

The chain recombines TRBV7-9 with TRBJ1-1; TRBD1 matches at 7 bases. CDR1 is SEHNR and CDR2 is FQNEAQ in the germline V gene (reference sequence). Trimming took 4 bases from V and 3 from J; bases not matched to a gene: 8. This CDR3 comprises 15 residues. CDR3 nucleotides: TGTGCCAGCAGCTGGGGCAGGGGGGTCGACACTGAAGCTTTCTTT. This translates into CASSWGRGVDTEAFF.

The rearrangement uses TRBV11-2 and TRBJ2-7; D is unclear. This CDR3 has 12 residues. V shed 7 bases and J shed 2 bases, with 9 bases lying between them. Per germline, CDR1 SGHAT and CDR2 FQNNGV. The CDR3 coding sequence is TGTGCCAGCACCCGCGGTCCCTACGAGCAGTACTTC. Residues: CASTRGPYEQYF.

The chain links TRBV4-1 to TRBJ1-5; the D is unclear. The CDR3 consists of 15 residues. Trimming cost V 1 base and J 1 base, with 8 bases left between them. CDR1 and CDR2 from the germline V gene are MGHRA and YSYEKL. The CDR3: CASSQGRVSNQPQHF. Here the CDR3 DNA reads TGCGCCAGCAGCCAAGGGAGGGTCAGCAATCAGCCCCAGCATTTT.

The CDR3 loop is CASSPFGGYNEQFF. The DNA of the CDR3 is TGTGCCAGCAGCCCCTTCGGGGGGTACAATGAGCAGTTCTTC. V gene TRBV7-6 combines with J gene TRBJ2-1; 7 bases are a match to TRBD2. This CDR3 contains 14 residues. Germline V gene lookup returns CDR1 SGHVS and CDR2 FNYEAQ. With V trimmed by 5 bases and J by 4 bases, 5 bases remained unmatched.

The chain joins TRBV5-1 to TRBJ2-1, with 8 nucleotides matching TRBD2. The germline V gene has CDR1 SGHRS and CDR2 YFSETQ. This CDR3 is built from 19 residues. V trimming: 4 bases; J trimming: 0 bases; junction bases outside the gene matches: 15. The CDR3 loop reads CASSHPLAGYSGSYNEQFF. The DNA of the CDR3 is TGCGCCAGCAGCCATCCTCTAGCGGGCTACTCGGGCTCCTACAATGAGCAGTTCTTC. The full variable domain, in which reference TRBV5-1 and TRBJ2-1 provide the parts outside the CDR3, is KAGVTQTPRYLIKTRGQQVTLSCSPISGHRSVSWYQQTPGQGLQFLFEYFSETQRNKGNFPGRFSGRQFSNSRSEMNVSTLELGDSALYLCASSHPLAGYSGSYNEQFFGPGTRLTVL.

This chain uses TRBV5-4 with TRBJ2-1; 15 bases agree with TRBD2. There are 16 residues in the CDR3. The ends lost 9 bases at V and 7 bases at J; junction bases unmatched: 11. In germline, CDR1 is SGHNT, CDR2 YYREEE (reference sequence). CDR3 sequence (DNA): TGTGCCATACGAACTGGACTAGCGGGGGGGCCAAATGAGCAGTTCTTC. Protein product: CAIRTGLAGGPNEQFF.

The rearrangement links TRBV6-4 to TRBJ1-2; a possible D gene is TRBD1 (5 bases). The CDR3 length is 16 residues. CDR1 and CDR2 from the germline V gene are MRHNA and SNTAGT. Trimming shortened V by 0 bases and J by 3 bases, and 14 bases separated the two germline ends. CDR3 coding DNA: TGTGCCAGCAGTGACTCGAATTCCGACAGCTACTATGGCTACACCTTC. Its translation is CASSDSNSDSYYGYTF.

The J gene is TRBJ2-1, the V gene TRBV4-2, with 8 nucleotides matching TRBD1. The CDR3 spans 14 residues. CDR1 is LGHNA and CDR2 is YNFKEQ in the germline V gene. The ends lost 5 bases at V and 12 bases at J; junction bases unmatched: 12. The CDR3 sequence: CASSTPGQDNRQFF. The DNA of the CDR3 is TGTGCCAGCAGCACCCCGGGACAGGATAATCGGCAGTTCTTC.